This is a list of T cell receptor beta chains from one sample in a study of identical twins. TCRdb re-called the 5' RACE reads with MiXCR, one entry per CDR3 protein. The sample includes some 330,000 distinct CDR3 sequences, approximately 8.8% of them seen just once. The sequenced sample consisted of naive T cells sorted from blood. All receptors come from a woman in her forties or fifties in good health. Both conserved end residues are part of each CDR3. D genes are given only for firm matches. Clone size is stated in some rows and not others, as once, few, many or a class when expanded.

CDR3 protein | CDR3 DNA | J gene | V gene | clone size | D gene
CASSARDRGAEAFF | TGTGCCAGCAGCGCTCGGGACAGGGGCGCTGAAGCTTTCTTT | TRBJ1-1 | TRBV5-5 | . | TRBD1
CASRDPYRDRASSSYNEQFF | TGTGCCAGCAGGGACCCCTACCGGGACAGGGCCTCAAGCTCCTACAATGAGCAGTTCTTC | TRBJ2-1 | TRBV2 | few | TRBD1
CASRRQTYFEEFF | TGTGCCAGCAGGCGCCAGACTTATTTCGAGGAGTTCTTC | TRBJ2-1 | TRBV12-3/TRBV12-4 | few | .
CASSAPGTPYEQYF | TGCGCCAGCAGCGCACCCGGGACACCCTACGAGCAGTACTTC | TRBJ2-7 | TRBV5-1 | . | .
CASSLSNTEAFF | TGTGCCAGCAGCCTCAGTAACACTGAAGCTTTCTTT | TRBJ1-1 | TRBV12-3/TRBV12-4 | many | .
CSDGENYGYTF | TGCAGCGATGGGGAAAACTATGGCTACACCTTC | TRBJ1-2 | TRBV29-1 | many | .
CASSLLWQEGGYTF | TGTGCCAGCAGTTTACTGTGGCAGGAGGGCGGCTACACCTTC | TRBJ1-2 | TRBV12-3/TRBV12-4 | many | .
CASGPGTSGSKAQYF | TGTGCCAGCGGACCCGGGACTAGCGGGAGTAAGGCGCAGTATTTT | TRBJ2-3 | TRBV12-3/TRBV12-4 | . | TRBD2
CSASRTYQETQYF | TGCAGTGCTAGTCGGACATACCAAGAGACCCAGTACTTC | TRBJ2-5 | TRBV20-1 | . | .
CAIKAGEYDEQFF | TGTGCCATCAAAGCGGGAGAATACGATGAGCAGTTCTTC | TRBJ2-1 | TRBV10-3 | . | TRBD2
CASSLAGVVDEQYF | TGTGCCAGCAGCTTAGCGGGGGTGGTCGACGAGCAGTACTTC | TRBJ2-7 | TRBV7-9 | few | .
CASSLEASKTDTQYF | TGCGCCAGCAGCTTGGAGGCTAGCAAGACAGATACGCAGTATTTT | TRBJ2-3 | TRBV5-1 | many | .
CASSPGPLEQFF | TGTGCCAGCAGCCCTGGTCCGCTTGAGCAGTTCTTC | TRBJ2-1 | TRBV5-6 | . | .
CASIHTRDSFVTEAFF | TGTGCCAGCATACACACCCGGGACAGCTTCGTGACTGAAGCTTTCTTT | TRBJ1-1 | TRBV5-5 | . | TRBD1
CASSWGAKDTQYF | TGTGCCAGCAGTTGGGGGGCCAAAGATACGCAGTATTTT | TRBJ2-3 | TRBV12-3/TRBV12-4 | many | .
CASSQDTGPGRSGFF | TGCGCCAGCAGCCAAGATACGGGACCTGGGAGGAGTGGTTTCTTT | TRBJ1-1 | TRBV4-1 | . | .
CASSLSGTGIANTEAFF | TGCGCCAGCAGCTTGTCCGGGACAGGGATTGCGAACACTGAAGCTTTCTTT | TRBJ1-1 | TRBV5-1 | many | TRBD1
CASSQVEGSGRKTSTDTQYF | TGCGCCAGCAGCCAAGTTGAAGGTAGCGGGAGAAAAACTAGCACAGATACGCAGTATTTT | TRBJ2-3 | TRBV4-1 | few | TRBD2
CSADLDREGEQYF | TGCAGCGCCGACCTTGACAGGGAGGGCGAGCAGTACTTC | TRBJ2-7 | TRBV29-1 | few | .
CASSLGRSSVGYTF | TGCGCCAGCAGCTTGGGGCGGTCCTCGGTGGGCTACACCTTC | TRBJ1-2 | TRBV5-1 | . | .
CASSPEVIRTEAFF | TGTGCCAGCTCACCGGAAGTTATCAGGACTGAAGCTTTCTTT | TRBJ1-1 | TRBV18 | . | .
CAWSVSGPNYGYTF | TGTGCCTGGAGTGTCTCGGGACCGAACTATGGCTACACCTTC | TRBJ1-2 | TRBV30 | few | .
CASSEQSIPQFF | TGCGCCAGCAGCGAACAGTCCATCCCACAGTTCTTC | TRBJ2-1 | TRBV5-1 | many | .
CSARNSGRGADTQYF | TGCAGTGCTAGAAACAGCGGGAGGGGGGCAGATACGCAGTATTTT | TRBJ2-3 | TRBV20-1 | few | TRBD2
CASRAGSSEAFF | TGTGCCAGCAGGGCCGGGTCCTCTGAAGCTTTCTTT | TRBJ1-1 | TRBV5-6 | few | .
CSAPGTSGTGGGELFF | TGCAGTGCTCCGGGGACTAGCGGGACCGGGGGCGGGGAGCTGTTTTTT | TRBJ2-2 | TRBV20-1 | few | TRBD2
CASSSSGTMNTEAFF | TGTGCCAGCAGTTCCTCCGGGACGATGAACACTGAAGCTTTCTTT | TRBJ1-1 | TRBV12-3/TRBV12-4 | . | .
CASSFGGGEKLFF | TGTGCCAGCAGCTTCGGGGGTGGCGAAAAACTGTTTTTT | TRBJ1-4 | TRBV7-6 | few | .
CASGLAGGALESQYF | TGCGCCAGCGGTCTAGCGGGAGGGGCTCTTGAGTCGCAGTACTTC | TRBJ2-7 | TRBV5-1 | . | TRBD2
CASSQEGERVTDTQYF | TGCGCCAGCAGCCAAGAGGGAGAGAGGGTAACAGATACGCAGTATTTT | TRBJ2-3 | TRBV4-1 | many | .
CASSLGSLSVEQYF | TGTGCCAGCAGCCTGGGGAGTCTTTCCGTCGAGCAGTACTTC | TRBJ2-7 | TRBV9 | . | .
CASSLEVGAGETQYF | TGCGCCAGCAGCTTGGAAGTGGGAGCGGGAGAGACCCAGTACTTC | TRBJ2-5 | TRBV5-1 | . | .
CSAPRGNTEAFF | TGCAGTGCTCCGCGGGGGAACACTGAAGCTTTCTTT | TRBJ1-1 | TRBV20-1 | many | .
CASTLTGLAETQYF | TGCGCCAGCACCTTGACAGGGTTGGCAGAGACCCAGTACTTC | TRBJ2-5 | TRBV5-1 | . | TRBD1
CSFDLVVGQPQHF | TGCAGTTTCGATTTGGTGGTGGGGCAGCCCCAGCATTTT | TRBJ1-5 | TRBV20-1 | few | .
CSVGEGGPLNEQFF | TGCAGCGTTGGTGAGGGAGGGCCCCTCAATGAGCAGTTCTTC | TRBJ2-1 | TRBV29-1 | many | TRBD2
CASSTRTGTDTQYF | TGTGCCAGCAGTACTCGGACGGGGACAGATACGCAGTATTTT | TRBJ2-3 | TRBV28 | . | .
CSVSREGRGTQYF | TGCAGCGTTTCGCGGGAGGGGCGTGGTACGCAGTATTTT | TRBJ2-3 | TRBV29-1 | many | TRBD2
CAISGISGANVLTF | TGTGCCATTTCGGGGATTTCTGGGGCCAACGTCCTGACTTTC | TRBJ2-6 | TRBV7-9 | many | .
CASSQVSGERNSPLHF | TGTGCCAGCAGCCAAGTATCAGGGGAGAGAAATTCACCCCTCCACTTT | TRBJ1-6 | TRBV4-2 | many | .
CASSQVEGNVFGDSRSTDTQYF | TGCGCCAGCAGCCAAGTAGAGGGAAACGTGTTCGGGGACTCTCGGTCCACAGATACGCAGTATTTT | TRBJ2-3 | TRBV4-1 | few | .
CASSSPGTGIYEQYF | TGTGCCAGCAGCTCCCCCGGGACAGGAATCTACGAGCAGTACTTC | TRBJ2-7 | TRBV7-8 | . | TRBD1
CASSPKGQNTGELFF | TGTGCCAGCAGCCCCAAGGGACAGAACACCGGGGAGCTGTTTTTT | TRBJ2-2 | TRBV7-6 | few | .
CSARDRDSLTYEQYF | TGCAGTGCTAGAGATAGGGACAGCTTAACCTACGAGCAGTACTTC | TRBJ2-7 | TRBV20-1 | . | TRBD1
CASSPQSGTDTQYF | TGTGCCAGCAGCCCGCAAAGCGGGACAGATACGCAGTATTTT | TRBJ2-3 | TRBV7-8 | few | .
CSVHLSDTEAFF | TGCAGCGTCCATCTCAGCGACACTGAAGCTTTCTTT | TRBJ1-1 | TRBV29-1 | . | .
CASSSGTGGLYEQYF | TGCGCCAGCAGCTCCGGGACAGGGGGGCTTTACGAGCAGTACTTC | TRBJ2-7 | TRBV5-1 | . | TRBD1
CSATAGTNEKLFF | TGCAGTGCTACAGCCGGGACGAATGAAAAACTGTTTTTT | TRBJ1-4 | TRBV20-1 | few | .
CASSLVWGGDNEQFF | TGTGCCAGCAGCTTGGTATGGGGTGGAGACAATGAGCAGTTCTTC | TRBJ2-1 | TRBV5-5 | . | .
CASSQVEGTEAFF | TGCGCCAGCAGCCAAGTAGAGGGGACAGAAGCTTTCTTT | TRBJ1-1 | TRBV4-1 | many | .
CASITLSGSSGVEQFF | TGTGCCAGCATCACCCTGAGCGGGAGTTCGGGGGTTGAGCAGTTCTTC | TRBJ2-1 | TRBV27 | few | TRBD2
CASSNAGGGVQYF | TGTGCCAGTAGTAATGCGGGAGGAGGCGTGCAGTATTTT | TRBJ2-3 | TRBV19 | many | TRBD2
CASSQTGWNTEAFF | TGTGCCAGCAGCCAGACAGGGTGGAACACTGAAGCTTTCTTT | TRBJ1-1 | TRBV6-6 | . | TRBD1
CASSSGLADSTDTQYF | TGCGCCAGCAGCTCGGGACTAGCGGATAGCACAGATACGCAGTATTTT | TRBJ2-3 | TRBV5-1 | few | TRBD2
CASSSYPGLSGNTIYF | TGCGCCAGCAGCTCCTATCCGGGCCTCTCTGGAAACACCATATATTTT | TRBJ1-3 | TRBV5-1 | . | .
CSAGLGQEAFF | TGCAGTGCTGGCCTCGGACAAGAAGCTTTCTTT | TRBJ1-1 | TRBV20-1 | . | .
CSARQGARDTQYF | TGCAGTGCTAGACAGGGGGCCCGGGATACGCAGTATTTT | TRBJ2-3 | TRBV20-1 | . | TRBD1
CATSEPPGLAVTGELFF | TGTGCCACCAGTGAACCCCCGGGACTAGCGGTCACCGGGGAGCTGTTTTTT | TRBJ2-2 | TRBV24-1 | many | TRBD2
CASSDWPYIQYF | TGTGCCAGCAGCGACTGGCCTTACATTCAGTACTTC | TRBJ2-4 | TRBV12-3/TRBV12-4 | many | .